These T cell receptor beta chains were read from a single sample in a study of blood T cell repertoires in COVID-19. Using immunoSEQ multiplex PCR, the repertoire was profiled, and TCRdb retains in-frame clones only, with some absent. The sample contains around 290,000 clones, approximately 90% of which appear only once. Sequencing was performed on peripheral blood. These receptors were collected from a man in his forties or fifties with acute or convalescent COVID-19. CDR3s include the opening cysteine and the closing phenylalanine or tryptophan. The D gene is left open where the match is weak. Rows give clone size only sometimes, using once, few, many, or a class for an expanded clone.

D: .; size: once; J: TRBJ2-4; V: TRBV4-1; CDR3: CASSQEFGDIQYF; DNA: TGCGCCAGCAGCCAAGAATTCGGGGACATTCAGTACTTC
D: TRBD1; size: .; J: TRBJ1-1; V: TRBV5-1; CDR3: CASSFDSGQGTEAFF; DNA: TGCGCCAGCAGCTTCGACTCGGGACAGGGCACTGAAGCTTTCTTT
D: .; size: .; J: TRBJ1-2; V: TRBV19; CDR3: CASSPQGPGGYTF; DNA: TGTGCCAGTAGTCCCCAGGGTCCGGGTGGCTACACCTTC
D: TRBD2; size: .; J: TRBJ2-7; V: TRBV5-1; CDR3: CASSYLPSSGGLPLSYEQYF; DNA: TGCGCCAGCAGCTACCTACCCTCTAGCGGGGGTCTTCCTCTTAGCTACGAGCAGTACTTC
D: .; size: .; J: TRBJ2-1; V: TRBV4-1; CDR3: CASSQEPTGGLKEQFF; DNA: TGCGCCAGCAGCCAAGAGCCCACGGGGGGCCTCAAAGAGCAGTTCTTC
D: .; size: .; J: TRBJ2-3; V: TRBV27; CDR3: CASRSTDTQYF; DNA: TGTGCCAGCCGGAGCACAGATACGCAGTATTTT
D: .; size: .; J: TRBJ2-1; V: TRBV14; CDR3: CASSHLKPGLVYNEQFF; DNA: TGTGCCAGCAGCCATCTAAAACCGGGACTGGTTTACAATGAGCAGTTCTTC
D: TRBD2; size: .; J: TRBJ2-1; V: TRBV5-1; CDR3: CASSDRLAGSFNEQFF; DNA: TGCGCCAGCAGCGATCGACTAGCGGGGAGCTTCAATGAGCAGTTCTTC
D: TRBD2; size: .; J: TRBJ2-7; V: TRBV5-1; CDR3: CASSLELAGNYEQYF; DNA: TGCGCCAGCAGCTTGGAACTAGCGGGGAACTACGAGCAGTACTTC
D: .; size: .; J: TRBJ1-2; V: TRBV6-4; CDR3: CASIYHTPYGYTF; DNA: TGTGCCAGCATATATCACACACCGTATGGCTACACCTTC
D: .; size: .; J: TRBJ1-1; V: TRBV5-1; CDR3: CASSLRGLGTEAFF; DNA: TGCGCCAGCAGCTTGAGGGGGTTAGGGACTGAAGCTTTCTTT
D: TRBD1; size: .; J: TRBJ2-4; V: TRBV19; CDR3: CASTDFPGQGRNIQYF; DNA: TGTGCCAGTACCGATTTCCCGGGACAGGGAAGAAACATTCAGTACTTC
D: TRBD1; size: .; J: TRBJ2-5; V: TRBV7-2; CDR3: CASSGQGGETQYF; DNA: TGTGCCAGCTCCGGACAGGGAGGAGAGACCCAGTACTTC
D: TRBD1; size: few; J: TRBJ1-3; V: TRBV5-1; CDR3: CASSSTGGNTIYF; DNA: TGCGCCAGCAGCTCAACAGGGGGGAACACCATATATTTT
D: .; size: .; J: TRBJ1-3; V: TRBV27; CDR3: CASSLGHPGNTIYF; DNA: TGTGCCAGCAGTTTAGGCCACCCTGGAAACACCATATATTTT
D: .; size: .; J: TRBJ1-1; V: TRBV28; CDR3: CASSGTYTEAFF; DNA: TGTGCCAGCAGTGGTACCTATACTGAAGCTTTCTTT
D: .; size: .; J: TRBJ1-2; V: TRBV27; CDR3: CASSLKGNYGYTF; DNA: TGTGCCAGCAGTTTAAAGGGGAACTATGGCTACACCTTC
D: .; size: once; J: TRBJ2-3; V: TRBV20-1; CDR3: CSASGADTQYF; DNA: TGCAGTGCTAGCGGGGCAGATACGCAGTATTTT
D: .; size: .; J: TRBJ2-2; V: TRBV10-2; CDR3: CASSDRNTGELFF; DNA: TGCGCCAGCAGTGACAGGAACACCGGGGAGCTGTTTTTT
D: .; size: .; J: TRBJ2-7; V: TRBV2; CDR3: CASTPEIGVKYYEQYF; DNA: TGTGCCAGCACTCCTGAAATCGGGGTCAAATATTACGAGCAGTACTTC
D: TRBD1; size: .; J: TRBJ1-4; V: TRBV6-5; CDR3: CASSLLDRGGEKLFF; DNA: TGTGCCAGCAGTTTACTTGACAGGGGGGGAGAAAAACTGTTTTTT
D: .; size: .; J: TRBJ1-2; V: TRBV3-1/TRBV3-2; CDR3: CASSQDIWADLGYTF; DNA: TGTGCCAGCAGCCAAGATATATGGGCAGACCTCGGCTACACCTTC
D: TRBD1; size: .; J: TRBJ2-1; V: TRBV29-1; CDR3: CSVPGGLAYNEQFF; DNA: TGCAGCGTTCCAGGGGGCTTGGCCTACAATGAGCAGTTCTTC
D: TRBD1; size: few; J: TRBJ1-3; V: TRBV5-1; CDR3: CASSLMWTGGGNTIYF; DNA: TGCGCCAGCAGCTTGATGTGGACAGGTGGTGGAAACACCATATATTTT
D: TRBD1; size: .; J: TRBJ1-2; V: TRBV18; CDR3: CASSLSAGTGHPPGYTF; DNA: TGTGCCAGCTCACTTTCAGCCGGGACAGGGCACCCCCCGGGCTACACCTTC
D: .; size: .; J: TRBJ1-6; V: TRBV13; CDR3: CASRRRGAGVENSPLHF; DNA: TGTGCCAGCAGAAGGAGGGGGGCGGGGGTTGAGAATTCACCCCTCCACTTT
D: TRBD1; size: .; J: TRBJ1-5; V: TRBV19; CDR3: CASIGQANQPQHF; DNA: TGTGCCAGCATAGGACAGGCTAATCAGCCCCAGCATTTT
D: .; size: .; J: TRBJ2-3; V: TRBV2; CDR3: CASSDRTVTDTQYF; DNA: TGTGCCAGCAGTGACAGAACAGTCACAGATACGCAGTATTTT
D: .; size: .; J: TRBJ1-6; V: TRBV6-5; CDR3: CASRLGYSSPLHF; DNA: TGTGCCAGCAGGCTCGGGTATAGTTCACCCCTCCACTTT
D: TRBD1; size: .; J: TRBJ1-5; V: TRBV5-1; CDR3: CASSPGTDRAHSNQPQHF; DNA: TGCGCCAGCAGCCCCGGAACGGACAGGGCCCATAGCAATCAGCCCCAGCATTTT
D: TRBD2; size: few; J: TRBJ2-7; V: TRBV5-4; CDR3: CASSRDYLYEQYF; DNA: TGTGCCAGCAGCCGGGACTATCTCTACGAGCAGTACTTC
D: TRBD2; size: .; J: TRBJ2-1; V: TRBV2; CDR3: CASRGGTSGGNEQFF; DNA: TGTGCCAGCAGAGGTGGGACTAGCGGGGGGAATGAGCAGTTCTTC
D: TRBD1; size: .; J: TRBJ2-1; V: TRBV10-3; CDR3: CAISEPGQGNEQFF; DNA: TGTGCCATCAGTGAACCGGGACAGGGGAACGAGCAGTTCTTC
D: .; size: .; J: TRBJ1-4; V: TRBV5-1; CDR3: CASSDPSGRQEKLFF; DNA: TGCGCCAGCAGCGATCCGAGTGGACGACAGGAAAAACTGTTTTTT
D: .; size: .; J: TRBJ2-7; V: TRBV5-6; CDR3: CASSLIRSETYEQYF; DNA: TGTGCCAGCAGCTTGATAAGAAGCGAAACCTACGAGCAGTACTTC
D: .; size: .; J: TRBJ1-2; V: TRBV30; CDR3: CAWSIVAEYYGYTF; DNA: TGTGCCTGGAGTATCGTCGCGGAGTACTATGGCTACACCTTC
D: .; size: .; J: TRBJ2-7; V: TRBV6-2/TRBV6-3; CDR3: CASSYSTRDEQYF; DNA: TGTGCCAGCAGTTACTCGACCAGGGACGAGCAGTACTTC
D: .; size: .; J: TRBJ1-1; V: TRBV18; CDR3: CASSPTGLINTEAFF; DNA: TGTGCCAGCTCACCGACGGGACTCATTAACACTGAAGCTTTCTTT
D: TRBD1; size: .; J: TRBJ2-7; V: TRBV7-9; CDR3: CASSATGVAYEQYF; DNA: TGTGCCAGCAGCGCGACAGGGGTCGCCTACGAGCAGTACTTC
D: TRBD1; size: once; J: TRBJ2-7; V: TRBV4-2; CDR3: CASSQSSGTGNYEQYF; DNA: TGTGCCAGCAGCCAATCGTCCGGGACAGGGAACTACGAGCAGTACTTC
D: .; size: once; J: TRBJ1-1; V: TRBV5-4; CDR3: CASSLAPQGSTEAFF; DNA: TGTGCCAGCAGCCTCGCCCCCCAAGGGAGCACTGAAGCTTTCTTT
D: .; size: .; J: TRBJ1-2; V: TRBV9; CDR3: CASSPMSGYGYTF; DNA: TGTGCCAGCAGCCCTATGAGTGGCTATGGCTACACCTTC
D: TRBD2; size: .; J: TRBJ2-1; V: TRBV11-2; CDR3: CASSLDGGAYYNEQFF; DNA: TGTGCCAGCAGCTTAGACGGGGGGGCGTATTACAATGAGCAGTTCTTC
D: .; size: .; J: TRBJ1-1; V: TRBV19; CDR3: CASSSAGTLNTEAFF; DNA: TGTGCCAGTAGTTCAGCCGGGACACTGAACACTGAAGCTTTCTTT
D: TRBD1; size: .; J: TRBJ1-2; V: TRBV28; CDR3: CASSYRDRGWAGYTF; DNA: TGTGCCAGCAGCTATCGAGACAGGGGATGGGCTGGCTACACCTTC
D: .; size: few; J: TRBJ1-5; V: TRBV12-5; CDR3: CASGSPWGGDQPQHF; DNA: TGTGCTAGTGGTTCCCCTTGGGGGGGCGATCAGCCCCAGCATTTT
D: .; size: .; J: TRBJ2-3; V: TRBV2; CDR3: CASSETTRTDTQYF; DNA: TGTGCCAGCAGCGAGACTACCCGCACAGATACGCAGTATTTT
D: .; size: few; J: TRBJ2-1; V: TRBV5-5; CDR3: CASSRSYSKMYNEQFF; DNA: TGTGCCAGCAGCCGAAGCTACTCGAAGATGTACAATGAGCAGTTCTTC
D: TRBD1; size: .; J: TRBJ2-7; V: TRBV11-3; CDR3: CASSPWTGSYEQYF; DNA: TGTGCCAGCAGCCCGTGGACAGGGTCCTACGAGCAGTACTTC
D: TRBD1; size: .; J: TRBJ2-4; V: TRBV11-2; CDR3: CASSKTGTGGDIQYF; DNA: TGTGCCAGCAGTAAGACCGGGACAGGAGGGGACATTCAGTACTTC
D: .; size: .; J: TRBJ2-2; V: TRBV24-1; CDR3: CATSSEATGELFF; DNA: TGTGCCACCAGTTCCGAGGCGACCGGGGAGCTGTTTTTT
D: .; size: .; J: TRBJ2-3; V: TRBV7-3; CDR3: CASSLNPGSAGQDTQYF; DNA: TGTGCCAGCAGCTTAAACCCTGGCTCCGCAGGGCAAGATACGCAGTATTTT
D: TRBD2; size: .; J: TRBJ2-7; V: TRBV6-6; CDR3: CASSWTSGGSLRQYF; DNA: TGTGCCAGCAGCTGGACTAGCGGGGGTTCCCTTCGGCAGTACTTC
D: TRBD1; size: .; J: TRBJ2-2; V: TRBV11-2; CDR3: CASSLTGVTGELFF; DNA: TGTGCCAGCAGCTTAACAGGGGTGACCGGGGAGCTGTTTTTT